This entry lists 11 T cell receptor beta chains sequenced from one sample in a study of OX40 agonist ivuxolimab in advanced cancers. Assay used: immunoSEQ multiplex PCR; TCRdb lists only in-frame clones, some missing. The data contain around 74,000 clones, around 86% of them singletons. The sequencing here drew on CD4+ or CD8+ T cells sorted from blood, taken in a trial of the OX40 agonist ivuxolimab. Receptor source: an adult with an advanced solid tumor such as melanoma, head and neck, liver or kidney cancer.

This clone was counted a few times. The CDR3 DNA follows: TGTGCCAGCAGCGTAGGTAGCGGGGGGGAAGGAGAGACCCAGTACTTC. Translation gives CASSVGSGGEGETQYF. This chain joins TRBV9 and TRBJ2-5; 11 bases are a match to TRBD2. Losses at the gene ends were 0 bases for V and 4 bases for J; bases not matched to a gene: 5. The germline V gene encodes CDR1 SGDLS and CDR2 YYNGEE. The CDR3 totals 16 residues.

This clone was detected only once. The identical CDR3 is also encoded by other nucleotide sequences in the sample. The chain combines TRBV15 with TRBJ2-6; the D is unclear. The CDR3 is 15 amino acids. Trimming cost V 0 bases and J 4 bases, with 7 bases left between them. The V gene's germline CDR1 is LNHNV and CDR2 YYDKDF (reference sequence). CDR3 in amino acids: CATSREGSGANVLTF. In nucleotides, the CDR3 is TGTGCCACCAGCAGAGAGGGCTCCGGGGCCAACGTCCTGACTTTC.

Note on this clone: A junction end diverges from the germline sequence, so it may reflect a read error. The rearrangement links TRBV7-7 to TRBJ2-5; D tentatively reads TRBD1 or TRBD2 (5 bases each). Germline V CDR1 and CDR2: SSHAT, FNYEAQ (reference sequence). The CDR3 covers 15 residues. The CDR3 loop reads CASSLRRGPQETQYF. CDR3 DNA sequence: TGTGCTAGCAGCTTAAGACGGGGACCCCAAGAGACCCAGTACTTC.

The chain links TRBV5-1 to TRBJ2-3; D remains unclear. Trimming took 4 bases from V and 3 from J, leaving 6 bases between them. The CDR3 runs 12 residues. From germline, CDR1 is SGHRS and CDR2 YFSETQ. CDR3 sequence reads: CASSAATDTQYF. CDR3 DNA sequence: TGCGCCAGCAGCGCGGCGACAGATACGCAGTATTTT. Together with reference TRBV5-1 and TRBJ2-3, the CDR3 gives the full variable domain: KAGVTQTPRYLIKTRGQQVTLSCSPISGHRSVSWYQQTPGQGLQFLFEYFSETQRNKGNFPGRFSGRQFSNSRSEMNVSTLELGDSALYLCASSAATDTQYFGPGTRLTVL.

CDR3 loop: CASSRQGKAFF. In DNA form, the CDR3 reads TGTGCCAGCAGCCGACAGGGGAAAGCTTTCTTT. V and J are TRBV7-8 and TRBJ1-1; 8 bases line up with TRBD1. Trimming took 5 bases from V and 9 from J; bases not matched to a gene: 2. CDR1 is SGHVS, CDR2 FQNEAQ, per germline. This CDR3 is 11 amino acids long.

The chain employs TRBV4-2 and TRBJ2-7, with 13 positions matching TRBD2. The CDR3 totals 16 residues. V lost 4 bases and J lost 9; bases outside the gene matches: 12. Per germline, CDR1 LGHNA and CDR2 YNFKEQ. This CDR3 reads CASSPGLAGELGLQYF. The DNA for the CDR3 is TGTGCCAGCAGCCCCGGACTAGCGGGGGAGCTAGGACTGCAGTACTTC.

The chain has TRBV15 and TRBJ1-1; 7 bases line up with TRBD1. J lost 5 bases, V lost 1 base, and 13 bases had no gene match. This CDR3 has 17 amino acids. From germline, CDR1 is LNHNV and CDR2 YYDKDF (reference sequence). As DNA, the CDR3 is TGTGCCACCAGCAGAGTGCAGGGGGGAGGTCGAGGAACTGAAGCTTTCTTT. This gives the protein CATSRVQGGGRGTEAFF.

The chain employs TRBV4-3 and TRBJ2-3; D ambiguous. Trimming stripped 0 bases from V and 6 bases from J, with 13 bases between. This CDR3 has 15 residues. Germline V gene lookup returns CDR1 LGHNA and CDR2 YSLEER. The CDR3 spells CASSQDGRSRDTQYF. The CDR3 coding sequence is TGCGCCAGCAGCCAAGATGGCCGGAGCAGGGATACGCAGTATTTT.

The chain has TRBV7-2 and TRBJ2-1; 8 nucleotides match TRBD2. CDR3 length: 19 amino acids. The V and J ends lost 5 bases and 0 bases, in that order; junction bases with no gene match: 15. The V gene's germline CDR1 is SGHTA and CDR2 FQGNSA. As DNA, the CDR3 is TGTGCCAGCAGCCCCGCCCCGGCGGGGGGTCCTAGCTCCTACAATGAGCAGTTCTTC. This encodes CASSPAPAGGPSSYNEQFF. The full variable domain, rest sourced from reference TRBV7-2 and TRBJ2-1, is GAGVSQSPSNKVTEKGKDVELRCDPISGHTALYWYRQSLGQGLEFLIYFQGNSAPDKSGLPSDRFSAERTGGSVSTLTIQRTQQEDSAVYLCASSPAPAGGPSSYNEQFFGPGTRLTVL.

The chain uses TRBV18 and TRBJ2-1; 9 bases map to TRBD2. CDR1 and CDR2 from the germline V gene are KGHSH and LQKENI. This CDR3 contains 15 residues. The trim removed 4 bases at V and 3 bases at J, leaving 4 bases unmatched. CDR3 sequence: CASSRQTSGYNEQFF. DNA of the CDR3: TGTGCCAGCTCACGACAGACTAGCGGCTACAATGAGCAGTTCTTC.

The CDR3 nucleotides read TGTGCCAGCAGAACTCTTTCCCGGACTAGCGGGGGGGAGGGGACCCAGTACTTC. Residues: CASRTLSRTSGGEGTQYF. The rearrangement joins TRBV11-2 to TRBJ2-5; 15 nucleotides align to TRBD2. After removal of 6 bases from V and 7 bases from J, the junction contained 15 bases not matched to a gene. Per germline, CDR1 SGHAT and CDR2 FQNNGV. The CDR3 is 18 residues long.